Judged by frequency, the clone carrying this TCR beta chain is medium-sized. Its specificity is unknown. TCRdb re-called the 10x single-cell sequencing reads and catalogs CDR3 proteins one per entry, DNA excluded. The listing records several hundred distinct CDR3 sequences. Biomarkers including neurofilament, amyloid-beta and tau confirmed neurodegeneration in the patients. For droplet-based sequencing, live CSF cells were sorted using a live/dead marker. This sample is part of a study of CD8 T cells in cerebrospinal fluid in Alzheimer's disease. Study-wide results and limits: EBV-specific clones showed no enrichment in Alzheimer's patients and were not the top expanded clones. Expanded clones of at least 3% were commoner in Alzheimer's patients than healthy subjects.

The V gene's germline CDR1 is GTSNPN and CDR2 SVGIG (reference sequence). This CDR3 has 13 residues. The receptor's source is a human donor with Alzheimer's disease. Sequencing used cerebrospinal fluid. V usage is TRBV30 and J usage is TRBJ1-2. The CDR3 protein is CAWSRGANYGYTF.